This T cell receptor beta chain was identified in a study of blood T cell repertoires in COVID-19. The data were produced by immunoSEQ multiplex PCR, yet TCRdb's version contains in-frame clones alone and is incomplete. The sample includes 240,000 or so clones, roughly four fifths of them seen just once. Sequencing input: peripheral blood. This receptor was taken from a woman older than 75 with acute or convalescent COVID-19.

In DNA form, the CDR3 reads TGTGCCTGGAGTCAAGGACAGGGGGCCTATGGCTACACCTTC. Translation: CAWSQGQGAYGYTF. V is TRBV30 and J is TRBJ1-2, with TRBD1 matching 11 bases. CDR1 and CDR2 from the germline V gene are GTSNPN and SVGIG (reference sequence). This CDR3 contains 14 residues. After removal of 2 bases from V and 4 bases from J, the junction contained 3 bases not matched to a gene.